The entry that follows covers one TCR beta chain sequence. What it binds is not known. The sample is drawn from a study of CD8 T cells in ankylosing spondylitis. V gave up 2 bases and J gave up 7 bases, with 22 bases separating them. The CDR3 length is 17 residues. In germline, CDR1 is SGDLS, CDR2 YYNGEE. Molecular-barcoded quantitative 5'-RACE produced these TCR beta libraries. TCRdb fed the 5' RACE reads into MiXCR, producing one record per CDR3 protein. In the table there are roughly 670,000 distinct CDR3 sequences, 19% of which are singletons. General study results and limits: Past studies reported some motif variants in reactive arthritis synovial fluid and blood. Characteristic of ankylosing spondylitis blood, it appeared, was a TCR beta motif comprising fewer than 10 highly homologous variants. Disease-linked clones reportedly showed significant enrichment in matched ankylosing spondylitis synovial fluid. A CD8+ phenotype characterized the disease-linked clones, which were relatively rare in peripheral blood.

J is TRBJ2-1 and V is TRBV9, with D tentatively TRBD2 (5 bases). This TCR was recovered from a male donor with ankylosing spondylitis. Sequences were obtained from blood, either unsorted or a sorted T cell fraction (not recorded which). CDR3 in amino acids: CASSVSIVVSERNEQFF. The CDR3 DNA reads as TGTGCCAGCAGCGTTAGTATTGTGGTTTCGGAGCGGAATGAGCAGTTCTTC.